One sample yielded the 11 T cell receptor beta chains listed below, sequenced in a study of tissue T cells after allogeneic stem cell transplantation. Some clones are missing from TCRdb's copy, which holds only in-frame ones; the method was immunoSEQ multiplex PCR. The data show tens of thousands of clones, 73% seen once. Sequences were obtained from sorted cells pooled from one or two spleens. These TCRs come from a pool of C57BL/6 mice in good health.

To note about this clone: The genes and germline here are from mouse. Coverage ceases 1 residue before the CDR3 finishes, and the germline J gene fills in the end. The chain uses TRBV5 and TRBJ2-5, with TRBD1 identical over 11 bases. Per the germline V gene, CDR1 is LGHNA and CDR2 is YNLKQL (reference sequence). The CDR3 runs 15 residues. The junction had 2 bases not matched to a gene; V was cut back by 0 bases and J by 6 bases. The CDR3 loop is CASSQEGQGEDTQYF. The sequenced CDR3 bases are TGTGCCAGCAGCCAAGAGGGACAGGGGGAGGACACCCAGTAC.

As to this clone: Gene names follow the mouse nomenclature. The CDR3 end lies 1 residue beyond the end of the read and is filled in from the germline J gene. The chain combines TRBV5 with TRBJ1-4, with TRBD1 matching 7 bases. This CDR3 spans 14 amino acids. CDR1 is LGHNA, CDR2 YNLKQL, per germline (reference sequence). V lost 4 bases, J lost 3 bases, and 2 bases stayed unmatched. The sequenced CDR3 bases are TGTGCCAGCAGCCCGGGACAGCCCAACGAAAGATTATTT. Protein: CASSPGQPNERLF. The whole CDR3 reads CASSPGQPNERLFF.

Notes on this clone: The gene names here belong to mouse. The read stops 1 residue short of the end of the CDR3; the missing end is completed from the germline J gene. The V call is TRBV4, the J call TRBJ1-1; no clear D gene. Germline CDR1 is LGHDT and CDR2 is YNNKQL (reference sequence). The CDR3 contains 12 residues. With 4 bases removed from V and 1 base from J, the gap between germline ends came to 4 bases. The CDR3 sequence: CASSFRNTEVFF. Partial CDR3 DNA: TGTGCCAGCAGCTTTCGGAACACAGAAGTCTTC.

As to this clone: Any gene name here is a mouse gene name. The read terminates 1 residue ahead of where the CDR3 ends, so the germline J gene completes it. The V gene is TRBV13-3, the J gene TRBJ1-4, with a weak D call TRBD1 (5 bases). This CDR3 is 12 amino acids long. Per the germline V gene, CDR1 is NNHDY and CDR2 is SYVADS. The ends were cut back, 5 bases at V and 4 bases at J, with 6 bases in the middle. The CDR3 loop is CASRDINERLFF. CDR3 DNA, as far as it was read: TGTGCCAGCAGGGACATCAACGAAAGATTATTT.

About this clone itself: Gene names denote mouse genes. The CDR3 goes on 1 residue after the read ends, and that part is filled in from the germline J gene. The chain combines TRBV13-2 with TRBJ2-7, with TRBD2 matching 10 bases. This CDR3 region has 13 residues. Trimming removed 2 bases from V and 6 bases from J; junction bases left unmatched: 2. Germline assignment: CDR1 NNHNN and CDR2 SYGAGS (reference sequence). The CDR3 reads CASGDWGGAEQYF. The sequenced CDR3 bases are TGTGCCAGCGGTGACTGGGGGGGCGCTGAACAGTAC.

Regarding this clone: The genes and germline here are from mouse. The read stops 1 residue short of the end of the CDR3; the missing end is completed from the germline J gene. The V gene is TRBV13-2, the J gene TRBJ1-3; D remains unclear. The length of the CDR3 is 15 residues. Trimming took 0 bases from V and 0 from J, leaving 7 bases between them. Germline assignment: CDR1 NNHNN and CDR2 SYGAGS (reference sequence). CDR3: CASGDAENSGNTLYF. Incomplete CDR3 DNA: TGTGCCAGCGGTGATGCAGAGAATTCTGGAAATACGCTCTAT.

About this clone itself: Gene and germline names: mouse. Read coverage stops 1 residue before the CDR3 terminus; the germline J gene supplies the remainder. The chain recombines TRBV3 with TRBJ1-2; TRBD1 aligns across 8 bases. V lost 1 base to trimming and J lost 5 bases; unmatched junction nucleotides: 0. The CDR3 contains 13 residues. The V gene's germline CDR1 is SNHLY and CDR2 FYNGKV (reference sequence). The CDR3 sequence is CASSLDRGSDYTF. Incomplete CDR3 DNA: TGTGCCAGCAGCTTAGACAGGGGGTCCGACTACACC.

Remarks on this clone: Mouse germline and gene names are used. With the read ending 1 residue before the CDR3 end, the germline J gene is used to fill in that end. J is TRBJ1-1 and V is TRBV19; D is unresolved. The CDR3 runs 14 residues. CDR1 is FNHDT and CDR2 is SITEND in the germline V gene (reference sequence). Trimming took off 0 bases at V and 2 bases at J, with 8 bases between the two ends. CDR3 sequence: CASSIAQYNTEVFF. Partial CDR3 DNA: TGTGCCAGCAGTATAGCACAGTACAACACAGAAGTCTTC.

The sample holds a few counts of this clone. Genes and germline are mouse. Coverage ceases 1 residue before the CDR3 finishes, and the germline J gene fills in the end. The chain links TRBV13-2 to TRBJ2-7; the D gene is possibly TRBD2 (6 bases). Germline CDR1 NNHNN, CDR2 SYGAGS (reference sequence). V gave up 2 bases and J gave up 0 bases, with 9 bases separating them. The CDR3 loop spans 14 amino acids. The chain's CDR3 is CASGDWGISYEQYF. The CDR3 DNA, read in part, is TGTGCCAGCGGTGACTGGGGCATCTCCTATGAACAGTAC.

In regard to this clone: Any gene name here is a mouse gene name. The CDR3 is cut off 1 residue early in the read; its end comes from the germline J gene. The chain is built from TRBV5 and TRBJ2-5; 10 bases line up with TRBD2. The CDR3 is made up of 15 amino acids. V shed 4 bases, J shed 2 bases, and the junction held 3 bases outside the gene matches. The germline V gene encodes CDR1 LGHNA and CDR2 YNLKQL (reference sequence). CDR3 DNA (partial): TGTGCCAGCAGCCTCCGGGACTGGGGCCAAGACACCCAGTAC. As protein: CASSLRDWGQDTQY. The complete CDR3 sequence is CASSLRDWGQDTQYF.

Concerning this clone itself: Genes here carry mouse names. The read stops 1 residue short of the end of the CDR3; the missing end is completed from the germline J gene. The chain recombines TRBV5 with TRBJ2-4; 8 nucleotides match TRBD2. CDR3 size: 16 residues. Germline V gives CDR1 LGHNA, CDR2 YNLKQL (reference sequence). The junction had 4 bases not matched to a gene; V was cut back by 2 bases and J by 0 bases. The CDR3 DNA, read in part, is TGTGCCAGCAGCCAAAGGACTGGGTCTAGTCAAAACACCTTGTAC. Residues: CASSQRTGSSQNTLY. The full CDR3 is CASSQRTGSSQNTLYF.